A single sample is the source of the 23 T cell receptor beta chains below, sequenced in a study of read filtering for tumor transcriptome and immune sequencing. From 300 to 400 ng of RNA, a library with molecular barcoded alpha/delta and beta/gamma adaptors was made. In TCRdb, the reads were re-called with MiXCR into one record per CDR3 protein. Of 62,000 or so distinct CDR3 sequences listed, more than 20% were seen once; the top ten hold roughly 17%. The sample was a population of CD138-negative cells sorted from bone marrow. The receptor set was obtained from a donor over 35 with multiple myeloma.

About this clonotype itself: This sequence may be a read error, since a much larger clone differs from it by one base. The missing conserved phenylalanine or tryptophan at the end of this CDR3 makes a read error likely. The chain uses TRBV19 and TRBJ2-7; 7 bases match TRBD2. The CDR3 sequence is 16 residues long. Trimming at V came to 5 bases and at J to 1 base, leaving 11 bases not matched to a gene. The germline gives CDR1 LNHDA, CDR2 SQIVND (reference sequence). DNA of the CDR3: TGTGCCAGTAGTTCCCAACTAGCGCAACTTTCCTACGAGCAGTACCTC. Protein: CASSSQLAQLSYEQYL.

This clonotype has a count of ten or more. The chain is built from TRBV12-3 or TRBV12-4 and TRBJ2-3; D is perhaps TRBD1 (5 bases). The CDR3 consists of 15 residues. V lost 4 bases to trimming and J lost 1 base, with 12 bases between them. CDR3 nucleotides: TGTGCCAGCAGTTCCCAGGGTACGGGCACAGATACGCAGTATTTT. As protein: CASSSQGTGTDTQYF.

This clonotype was observed a few times. This chain uses TRBV21-1 with TRBJ1-1; the listed D gene, TRBD1, was not tested against the DNA. TRBV21-1 is a pseudogene segment. The CDR3 is 17 amino acids. CDR3 bases: TGTGCCAGCAACCCCCGGGGGGGGCGGTGGTTGAACACTGAAGCTTTCTTT. Protein sequence: CASNPRGGRWLNTEAFF.

This clonotype was detected many times. The CDR3, as DNA: TGTGCCAGCAGTTATCTAGCGGAAGCCTACAATGAGCAGTTCTTC. Residues: CASSYLAEAYNEQFF. V is TRBV28 and J is TRBJ2-1, with 7 bases fitting TRBD2. V lost 4 bases, J lost 2 bases, and 5 bases stayed unmatched. Germline loops: CDR1 MDHEN, CDR2 SYDVKM. The CDR3 covers 15 residues.

The table lists this clonotype with many counts. This chain uses TRBV9 with TRBJ2-1, with D unclear. In germline, CDR1 is SGDLS, CDR2 YYNGEE. The V end was cut by 2 bases, the J end by 9 bases, with 12 bases between. This CDR3 comprises 13 residues. As DNA, the CDR3 is TGTGCCAGCAGCGTGGGGTGGAATCCTGAGCAGTTCTTC. Protein: CASSVGWNPEQFF.

The sample holds many counts of this clonotype. CDR3 loop: CASSPPPSEETQYF. The CDR3 bases are TGTGCCAGCAGCCCCCCCCCTAGCGAGGAGACCCAGTACTTC. J is TRBJ2-5 and V is TRBV7-2, with D possibly TRBD2 on 6 matching bases. Between the trimmed V and J ends, which lost 5 bases and 5 bases, there was a span of 15 bases. The CDR3 runs 14 residues. Germline CDR1 SGHTA, CDR2 FQGNSA.

At least ten counts were recorded for this clonotype. V usage is TRBV25-1 and J usage is TRBJ1-1, with TRBD1 matching over 9 bases. V dropped 7 bases and J dropped 1; count of bases not matched to a gene: 4. The CDR3 is made up of 14 amino acids. Germline loops: CDR1 MGHDK, CDR2 SYGVNS. The CDR3 reads CASTTTGGNTEAFF. The CDR3 DNA sequence: TGTGCCAGCACTACGACAGGGGGGAACACTGAAGCTTTCTTT.

V is TRBV5-1 and J is TRBJ1-4; D remains ambiguous. Germline V gene lookup returns CDR1 SGHRS and CDR2 YFSETQ. The CDR3 is made up of 16 amino acids. V was pared by 4 bases and J by 4 bases, with 17 bases between. CDR3 bases: TGCGCCAGCAGCCCCCTTGAGGGTGGTAATAATGAAAAACTGTTTTTT. Amino acid sequence: CASSPLEGGNNEKLFF.

This rearrangement joins TRBV18 to TRBJ1-5, with D possibly being TRBD1 (6 bases). Germline V CDR1 and CDR2: KGHSH, LQKENI. V lost 3 bases, J lost 5 bases, and 14 bases lay in between. The CDR3 has 15 amino acids. CDR3 in DNA: TGTGCCAGCTCACCGGAGGCAGGGGTACATCAGCCCCAGCATTTT. It codes for CASSPEAGVHQPQHF.

This clonotype was recorded many times. J is TRBJ2-1 and V is TRBV27; 7 positions match TRBD2. Looked up from germline, CDR1 is MNHEY and CDR2 is SMNVEV (reference sequence). The CDR3 covers 13 residues. The ends lost 6 bases at V and 7 bases at J; junction bases unmatched: 6. The chain's CDR3 is CASSLGGVNEQFF. The DNA for the CDR3 is TGTGCCAGCAGCTTGGGGGGGGTAAATGAGCAGTTCTTC.

This clonotype was recorded at least ten times. The DNA of the CDR3 is TGTGCCAGCAGCTTAACGGGCTCCAACACTGAAGCTTTCTTT. It encodes CASSLTGSNTEAFF. The chain has TRBV5-6 and TRBJ1-1; D unclear. Trimming removed 2 bases from V and 2 bases from J, with 10 bases in between. The CDR3 extends over 14 amino acids. Germline CDR1 reads SGHDT; CDR2 reads YYEEEE. Based on the CDR3 plus reference TRBV5-6 and TRBJ1-1, the full variable domain is DAGVTQSPTHLIKTRGQQVTLRCSPKSGHDTVSWYQQALGQGPQFIFQYYEEEERQRGNFPDRFSGHQFPNYSSELNVNALLLGDSALYLCASSLTGSNTEAFFGQGTRLTVV.

This clonotype has a count of ten or more. The rearrangement links TRBV7-2 to TRBJ2-7, with TRBD2 as a possible D gene (6 bases). CDR1 and CDR2 from the germline V gene are SGHTA and FQGNSA. The CDR3 totals 15 residues. The V end was cut by 2 bases, the J end by 3 bases, with 14 bases between. Here the CDR3 reads CASSLSGLAYYEQYF. CDR3 nucleotide sequence: TGTGCCAGCAGCTTATCGGGCCTAGCGTACTACGAGCAGTACTTC. Variable domain in full (rest from reference TRBV7-2 and TRBJ2-7): GAGVSQSPSNKVTEKGKDVELRCDPISGHTALYWYRQSLGQGLEFLIYFQGNSAPDKSGLPSDRFSAERTGGSVSTLTIQRTQQEDSAVYLCASSLSGLAYYEQYFGPGTRLTVT.

Here the CDR3 DNA reads TGCAGCGTGGGCCCCCTACAGCCGAGCAATGAGCAGTTCTTC. Translated: CSVGPLQPSNEQFF. V and J are TRBV29-1 and TRBJ2-1; D unresolved. The V gene's germline CDR1 is SQVTM and CDR2 ANQGSEA. The V and J ends lost 6 bases and 6 bases respectively, with 18 bases between them. This CDR3 spans 14 amino acids.

This clonotype was seen ten or more times. The genes are TRBV6-6 and TRBJ2-5; TRBD1 is a possible D gene (6 bases). Trimming took 5 bases from V and 6 from J, leaving 16 bases between them. The CDR3 runs to 14 residues. The germline V gene has CDR1 MNHNY and CDR2 SVGAGI (reference sequence). The CDR3 bases are TGTGCCAGCAGTGAAACAGGGATAGTAAAGACCCAGTACTTC. This translates into CASSETGIVKTQYF.

This clonotype was seen repeatedly, ten times or more. The chain uses TRBV18 and TRBJ1-2, with D unresolved. CDR1 is KGHSH, CDR2 LQKENI, per germline. The CDR3 is made up of 16 amino acids. The germline V and J ends were trimmed by 4 bases and 0 bases, with 15 bases remaining between them. As DNA, the CDR3 is TGTGCCAGCTCACTGGACTCCTTTTCAGCTAACTATGGCTACACCTTC. Translated, it gives CASSLDSFSANYGYTF. The variable domain in full, with the rest retrieved from reference TRBV18 and TRBJ1-2, is NAGVMQNPRHLVRRRGQEARLRCSPMKGHSHVYWYRQLPEEGLKFMVYLQKENIIDESGMPKERFSAEFPKEGPSILRIQQVVRGDSAAYFCASSLDSFSANYGYTFGSGTRLTVV.

This clonotype was picked up a small number of times. This chain connects TRBV5-5 to TRBJ1-5; a weak D match, TRBD1 (5 bases). CDR1 and CDR2 (germline): SGHKS, YYEKEE (reference sequence). This CDR3 region has 15 residues. The germline V and J ends were trimmed by 0 bases and 1 base, with 8 bases remaining between them. The DNA for the CDR3 is TGTGCCAGCAGCTTGGTGGCAGGGAGCAATCAGCCCCAGCATTTT. It yields the protein CASSLVAGSNQPQHF.

The chain couples TRBV6-1 to TRBJ1-2; 11 bases map to TRBD1. This CDR3 region has 14 residues. Germline V gives CDR1 MNHNS, CDR2 SASEGT. The J segment lost 8 bases and the V segment lost 10 bases, leaving 12 bases of the junction unmatched. CDR3 amino acids: CATGGTGGSGGYTF. The CDR3 DNA is TGTGCCACCGGGGGGACAGGGGGATCCGGAGGCTACACCTTC.

The chain joins TRBV5-1 to TRBJ2-3; 8 bases line up with TRBD1. The germline CDR1 and CDR2 sequences are SGHRS and YFSETQ. The CDR3 has 16 amino acids. V lost 0 bases to trimming and J lost 2 bases; unmatched junction nucleotides: 5. The CDR3 sequence is CASSLGGQGATDTQYF. Here the CDR3 DNA reads TGCGCCAGCAGCTTGGGAGGACAGGGAGCCACAGATACGCAGTATTTT.

This clonotype was seen at least ten times. This rearrangement joins TRBV10-3 to TRBJ2-7; possibly TRBD1 or TRBD2 for D (7 bases each). V dropped 3 bases and J dropped 6 bases, with 15 bases sitting between them. CDR3 length: 14 amino acids. The germline CDR1 and CDR2 sequences are ENHRY and SYGVKD. The CDR3 region is CAISEFQGGTEQYF. CDR3 nucleotides: TGTGCCATCAGTGAATTCCAGGGGGGGACCGAGCAGTACTTC.

Only a few counts were recorded for this clonotype. The chain is built from TRBV5-1 and TRBJ1-5; possibly TRBD1 for D (6 bases). CDR1 and CDR2 from the germline V gene are SGHRS and YFSETQ. CDR3 size: 15 residues. Trimming removed 0 bases at V and 3 bases at J, with 10 bases between. The CDR3 DNA is TGCGCCAGCAGCTTGGTAGGGGGTCACAATCAGCCCCAGCATTTT. Amino acids: CASSLVGGHNQPQHF. Variable domain in full (rest from reference TRBV5-1 and TRBJ1-5): KAGVTQTPRYLIKTRGQQVTLSCSPISGHRSVSWYQQTPGQGLQFLFEYFSETQRNKGNFPGRFSGRQFSNSRSEMNVSTLELGDSALYLCASSLVGGHNQPQHFGDGTRLSIL.

About this clonotype: A much larger clone differs from this one at a single base, so this may be a read error. The chain has TRBV5-1 and TRBJ2-7; no reliable D call. Trimming removed 4 bases from V and 1 base from J, with 15 bases in between. The CDR3 runs 15 residues. The V gene's germline CDR1 is SGHRS and CDR2 YFSETQ. CDR3 sequence (DNA): TGCGCCAGCAGCATGGGGATAGCTTTGTCCTACGAGCAGTACTTC. Translating it yields CASSMGIALSYEQYF.

A remark on this clonotype: A much larger clone differs by one base, so this may be a read error. This chain joins TRBV9 and TRBJ2-3; TRBD2 aligns across 9 bases. CDR1 is SGDLS and CDR2 is YYNGEE in the germline V gene. The CDR3 is made up of 16 amino acids. The CDR3 sequence: CARSVDLAGGPDTQYF. The CDR3 DNA sequence: TGTGCCAGGAGCGTAGACCTGGCGGGGGGGCCAGATACGCAGTATTTT.

This clonotype was picked up many times. This chain connects TRBV5-5 to TRBJ2-7; D tentatively fits TRBD1 or TRBD2 (6 bases each). From germline, CDR1 is SGHKS and CDR2 YYEKEE (reference sequence). CDR3 length: 18 residues. V was shortened by 3 bases and J by 6 bases, with 28 bases between the two germline ends. DNA of the CDR3: TGTGCCAGCAGCTGGAGGGGGAATAGGCCAGGGATATTAGGCGAGCAGTACTTC. Its protein product is CASSWRGNRPGILGEQYF.